This T cell receptor (beta chain) was found in a study of blood T cell repertoires in COVID-19. CDR1 MNHEY and CDR2 SMNVEV come from the germline V gene (reference sequence). The CDR3 is made up of 16 amino acids. J was trimmed by 2 bases and V by 5 bases; bases with no gene match: 6. TCRdb keeps only in-frame clones here, not all; method: immunoSEQ multiplex PCR. The sample lists 150,000 to 200,000 clones; roughly 84% were seen once. This clone showed up just once. Patients in Seattle were enrolled during active infection, then followed longitudinally. The source of this sequence is a man at least 80 years old with COVID-19, enrolled during active disease. The chain carries TRBV27 and TRBJ1-6; 7 bases line up with TRBD1. Sequencing used peripheral blood. CDR3 protein: CASSTGAFAYNSPLHF. CDR3 coding DNA: TGTGCCAGCAGTACAGGGGCATTTGCCTATAATTCACCCCTCCACTTT.